Sequencing of this TCR beta chain was carried out in a study of control samples from healthy donors and cancer patients. TCRdb keeps only in-frame clones here, not all; method: immunoSEQ multiplex PCR. The sample records some 150,000 clones, 94% being singletons. V lost 5 bases to trimming and J lost 3 bases, with 17 bases between them. In germline, CDR1 is MNHEY, CDR2 SMNVEV (reference sequence). CDR3 length equals 16 residues. The chain employs TRBV27 and TRBJ1-5; the D gene is possibly TRBD1 (5 bases). This TCR derives from a man in his sixties with colorectal cancer. Sequenced material: PBMCs. The CDR3 here is CASSAREGNDNQPQHF. DNA of the CDR3: TGTGCCAGCAGTGCTAGGGAGGGGAACGACAATCAGCCCCAGCATTTT.